This is a list of T cell receptor beta chains from one sample in a study of blood T cells in healthy people across ages. TCRdb re-called the 5' RACE reads through MiXCR, storing one row per CDR3 protein. The sample comprises about 830,000 distinct CDR3 sequences, 55% to 75% of which are singletons, and over 20% rests with the top ten. Material: blood. The receptors originated from a man between 25 and 39 years old in good health. The CDR3 runs from the conserved cysteine through the conserved F or W. The order of the fields is clone size, V gene, D gene, CDR3 length, J gene, CDR3 DNA, CDR3 protein. The D gene is left open where the match is weak. For some rows the clone size is stated as once, few or many, or as a class when expanded; others skip it.

clone size: -; V gene: TRBV4-2; D gene: -; CDR3 length: 16; J gene: TRBJ2-1; CDR3 DNA: TGTGCCAGCAGCCAAGGTAGGCAAGGGTCCTACAATGAGCAGTTCTTC; CDR3 protein: CASSQGRQGSYNEQFF
clone size: -; V gene: TRBV20-1; D gene: -; CDR3 length: 15; J gene: TRBJ2-3; CDR3 DNA: TGCAGTGCGGGCGCCAGGGATAGGGCTAGAGATACGCAGTATTTT; CDR3 protein: CSAGARDRARDTQYF
clone size: -; V gene: TRBV7-2; D gene: -; CDR3 length: 17; J gene: TRBJ2-2; CDR3 DNA: TGTGCCAGCAGCGTAAGCGTGTCAGGGGCCCTCACCGGGGAGCTGTTTTTT; CDR3 protein: CASSVSVSGALTGELFF
clone size: -; V gene: TRBV29-1; D gene: -; CDR3 length: 11; J gene: TRBJ2-3; CDR3 DNA: TGCAGCGTTGAAAGTCCTAATACGCAGTATTTT; CDR3 protein: CSVESPNTQYF
clone size: few; V gene: TRBV4-3; D gene: TRBD2; CDR3 length: 16; J gene: TRBJ2-7; CDR3 DNA: TGCGCCAGCAGCCAAGCGCCTAGCGGGAGTTCCCACGAGCAGTACTTC; CDR3 protein: CASSQAPSGSSHEQYF
clone size: few; V gene: TRBV15; D gene: TRBD1; CDR3 length: 14; J gene: TRBJ2-7; CDR3 DNA: TGTGCCACCAGCAGATCCGGGACAGGGGACGAGCAGTACTTC; CDR3 protein: CATSRSGTGDEQYF
clone size: -; V gene: TRBV29-1; D gene: TRBD1; CDR3 length: 12; J gene: TRBJ2-1; CDR3 DNA: TGCAGCGTATGGGACAGATACAATGAGCAGTTCTTC; CDR3 protein: CSVWDRYNEQFF
clone size: -; V gene: TRBV7-8; D gene: -; CDR3 length: 12; J gene: TRBJ1-2; CDR3 DNA: TGTGCCAGCAGCTTAGGAGGGGGAGGCTACACCTTC; CDR3 protein: CASSLGGGGYTF
clone size: -; V gene: TRBV6-5; D gene: TRBD1; CDR3 length: 11; J gene: TRBJ2-5; CDR3 DNA: TGTGCCAGCAGTTCTGGGACAGCCCAGTACTTC; CDR3 protein: CASSSGTAQYF
clone size: -; V gene: TRBV7-9; D gene: -; CDR3 length: 16; J gene: TRBJ2-2; CDR3 DNA: TGTGCCAGCAGCCCACCTCCTGGGCGGGGTTACGGGGAGCTGTTTTTT; CDR3 protein: CASSPPPGRGYGELFF
clone size: -; V gene: TRBV7-2; D gene: -; CDR3 length: 17; J gene: TRBJ2-6; CDR3 DNA: TGTGCCAGCAGCTCCGGTCCGGGCTGGACTGGGGCCAACGTCCTGACTTTC; CDR3 protein: CASSSGPGWTGANVLTF
clone size: -; V gene: TRBV5-5; D gene: -; CDR3 length: 16; J gene: TRBJ2-3; CDR3 DNA: TGTGCCAGCAGGTCCCGACTAGTAACGGGCACAGATACGCAGTATTTT; CDR3 protein: CASRSRLVTGTDTQYF
clone size: -; V gene: TRBV7-2; D gene: -; CDR3 length: 17; J gene: TRBJ2-1; CDR3 DNA: TGTGCCAGCAGCCTGACTTGGACTACCCTCTCCTACAATGAGCAGTTCTTC; CDR3 protein: CASSLTWTTLSYNEQFF
clone size: once; V gene: TRBV9; D gene: -; CDR3 length: 14; J gene: TRBJ2-5; CDR3 DNA: TGTGCCAGCAGCGTAAATACAGGCCAAGAGACCCAGTACTTC; CDR3 protein: CASSVNTGQETQYF
clone size: -; V gene: TRBV7-2; D gene: -; CDR3 length: 15; J gene: TRBJ2-3; CDR3 DNA: TGTGCCAGCAGCCCAACTGCTGACCCAAGAGATACGCAGTATTTT; CDR3 protein: CASSPTADPRDTQYF
clone size: few; V gene: TRBV5-1; D gene: -; CDR3 length: 15; J gene: TRBJ2-5; CDR3 DNA: TGCGCCAGCAGCTTGACCGATCCCCAGCTGCAGACCCAGTACTTC; CDR3 protein: CASSLTDPQLQTQYF
clone size: -; V gene: TRBV24-1; D gene: -; CDR3 length: 13; J gene: TRBJ2-7; CDR3 DNA: TGTGCCACCAGTGACAGGACTTCCTACGAGCAGTACTTC; CDR3 protein: CATSDRTSYEQYF